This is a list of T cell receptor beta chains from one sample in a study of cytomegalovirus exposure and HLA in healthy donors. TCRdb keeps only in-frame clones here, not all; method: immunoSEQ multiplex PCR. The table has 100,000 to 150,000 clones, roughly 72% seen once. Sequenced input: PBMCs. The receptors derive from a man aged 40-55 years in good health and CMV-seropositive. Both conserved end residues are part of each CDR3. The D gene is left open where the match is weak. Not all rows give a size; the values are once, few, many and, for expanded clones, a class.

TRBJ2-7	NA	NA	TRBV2	CASETAYEQYF	TGTGCCAGCGAGACAGCCTACGAGCAGTACTTC
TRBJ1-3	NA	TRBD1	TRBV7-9	CASSLRQGDSGNTIYF	TGTGCCAGCAGCTTACGGCAGGGGGACTCTGGAAACACCATATATTTT
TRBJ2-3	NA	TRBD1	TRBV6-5	CASSKTGPSTDTQYF	TGTGCCAGCAGTAAGACAGGGCCTAGCACAGATACGCAGTATTTT
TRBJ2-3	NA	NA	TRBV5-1	CASSYGRESTDTQYF	TGCGCCAGCAGCTACGGACGGGAGAGCACAGATACGCAGTATTTT
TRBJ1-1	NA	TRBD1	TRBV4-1	CASSQRQGPVTEAFF	TGCGCCAGCAGCCAAAGACAGGGTCCGGTCACTGAAGCTTTCTTT
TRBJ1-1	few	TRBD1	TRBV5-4	CASSGATGGHTEAFF	TGTGCCAGCAGCGGTGCAACAGGGGGACACACTGAAGCTTTCTTT
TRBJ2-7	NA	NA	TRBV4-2	CASGSSYEQYF	TGTGCCAGCGGGAGCTCCTACGAGCAGTACTTC
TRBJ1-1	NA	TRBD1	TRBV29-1	CSVGLGDRRSEAFF	TGCAGCGTGGGTCTCGGGGACAGGAGGTCGGAGGCTTTCTTT
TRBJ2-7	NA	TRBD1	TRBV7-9	CASSQDRNRQDEQYF	TGTGCCAGCAGCCAGGACAGGAACCGACAAGACGAGCAGTACTTC
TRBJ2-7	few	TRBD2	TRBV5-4	CASSPTSANSYEQYF	TGTGCCAGCAGCCCCACTAGCGCTAACTCCTACGAGCAGTACTTC
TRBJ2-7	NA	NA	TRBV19	CASSMRGYEQYF	TGTGCCAGTAGTATGCGGGGCTACGAGCAGTACTTC
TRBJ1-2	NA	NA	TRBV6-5	CASSFTGTGYGYTF	TGTGCCAGCAGTTTCACCGGGACTGGCTATGGCTACACCTTC
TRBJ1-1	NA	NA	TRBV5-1	CASSSETGNTEAFF	TGCGCCAGCAGCTCGGAGACAGGCAACACTGAAGCTTTCTTT
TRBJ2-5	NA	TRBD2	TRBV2	CAARLAGEETQYF	TGTGCCGCTAGACTAGCGGGAGAAGAGACCCAGTACTTC
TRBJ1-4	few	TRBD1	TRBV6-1	CASSEGDSPVGGLFF	TGTGCCAGCAGTGAAGGGGACAGCCCTGTGGGGGGACTGTTTTTT
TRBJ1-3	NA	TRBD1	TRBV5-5	CASSSGTGGARGNTIYF	TGTGCCAGCAGCTCTGGGACAGGGGGCGCAAGAGGAAACACCATATATTTT
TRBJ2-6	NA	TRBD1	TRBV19	CASSQPGGAGANVLTF	TGTGCCAGTAGTCAACCAGGGGGCGCTGGGGCCAACGTCCTGACTTTC
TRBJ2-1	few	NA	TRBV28	CASSSLIVASYNEQFF	TGTGCCAGCAGTTCTCTCATAGTAGCGTCCTACAATGAGCAGTTCTTC
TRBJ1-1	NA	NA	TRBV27	CASTPGLQKAVNTEAFF	TGTGCCAGCACTCCCGGGTTACAAAAGGCGGTGAACACTGAAGCTTTCTTT
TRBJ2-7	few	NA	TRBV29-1	CSVGDRSAYEQYF	TGCAGCGTTGGAGACAGGTCTGCCTACGAGCAGTACTTC
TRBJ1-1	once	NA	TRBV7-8	CASSLISSVDTEAFF	TGTGCCAGCAGCTTAATCTCGTCCGTTGACACTGAAGCTTTCTTT
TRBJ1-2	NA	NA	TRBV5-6	CASSLKGPSGYTF	TGTGCCAGCAGTTTAAAGGGGCCCTCTGGCTACACCTTC
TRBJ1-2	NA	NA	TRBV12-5	CASGTGEATYGYTF	TGTGCTAGTGGCACGGGGGAAGCCACCTATGGCTACACCTTC
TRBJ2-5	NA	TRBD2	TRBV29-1	CSVESAGGVETQYF	TGCAGCGTTGAATCGGCCGGGGGGGTAGAGACCCAGTACTTC
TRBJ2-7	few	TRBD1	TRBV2	CASSGDRVWAYEQYF	TGTGCCAGCAGTGGAGACAGGGTTTGGGCCTACGAGCAGTACTTC
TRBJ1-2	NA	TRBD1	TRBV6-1	CASSEGQGLNYGYTF	TGTGCCAGCAGTGAAGGACAGGGACTTAACTATGGCTACACCTTC
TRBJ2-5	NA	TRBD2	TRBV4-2	CASSQTSGGTQYF	TGTGCCAGCAGCCAGACTAGCGGGGGGACCCAGTACTTC
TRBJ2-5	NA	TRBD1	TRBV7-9	CASQEGQGWTRGPQYF	TGTGCCAGCCAGGAGGGACAGGGTTGGACTAGAGGTCCCCAGTACTTC
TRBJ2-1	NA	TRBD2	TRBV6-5	CASSYFSGGTNEQFF	TGTGCCAGCAGTTACTTTAGCGGGGGGACCAATGAGCAGTTCTTC
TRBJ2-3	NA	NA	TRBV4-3	CASSQDLPTGITDTQYF	TGCGCCAGCAGCCAAGATTTACCCACAGGCATCACAGATACGCAGTATTTT
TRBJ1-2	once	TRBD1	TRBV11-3	CASSFGTGGAHYGYTF	TGTGCCAGCAGCTTCGGGACAGGGGGAGCACACTATGGCTACACCTTC
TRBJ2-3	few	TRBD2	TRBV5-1	CASSFERTSFSYF	TGCGCCAGCAGCTTTGAAAGGACTAGTTTTTCTTATTTT
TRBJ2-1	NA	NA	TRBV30	CAWSVRQNNEQFF	TGTGCCTGGAGTGTACGACAGAACAATGAGCAGTTCTTC
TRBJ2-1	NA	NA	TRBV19	CASSHRTASSYNEQFF	TGTGCCAGTAGTCATAGGACAGCTAGCTCCTACAATGAGCAGTTCTTC
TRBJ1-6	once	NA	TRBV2	CASSAYQGSYNSPLHF	TGTGCCAGCAGTGCATATCAGGGGTCCTATAATTCACCCCTCCACTTT
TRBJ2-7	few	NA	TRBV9	CASSNNYEQYF	TGTGCCAGCTCTAATAACTACGAGCAGTACTTC
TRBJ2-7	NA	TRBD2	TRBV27	CASSRLAGPYEQYF	TGTGCCAGCTCTAGACTAGCGGGGCCCTACGAGCAGTACTTC
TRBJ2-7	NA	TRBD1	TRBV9	CASSVGTGSSYEQYF	TGTGCCAGCAGCGTAGGGACAGGGAGCTCCTACGAGCAGTACTTC
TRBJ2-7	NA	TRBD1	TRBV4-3	CASSQGTGSINEQYF	TGCGCCAGCAGCCAAGGGACAGGGAGTATCAACGAGCAGTACTTC
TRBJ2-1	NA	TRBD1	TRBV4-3	CASSQDLGTGGRNEQFF	TGCGCCAGCAGCCAAGATCTGGGGACAGGGGGCCGGAATGAGCAGTTCTTC
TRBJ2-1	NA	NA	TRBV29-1	CSLEESSYNEQFF	TGCAGTCTGGAGGAGAGCTCCTACAATGAGCAGTTCTTC
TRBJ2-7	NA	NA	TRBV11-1	CASSTGDGSSYEQYF	TGTGCCAGCAGCACGGGGGACGGTTCCTCCTACGAGCAGTACTTC
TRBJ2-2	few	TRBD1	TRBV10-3	CATTGQANTGELFF	TGTGCCACAACGGGACAGGCGAACACCGGGGAGCTGTTTTTT
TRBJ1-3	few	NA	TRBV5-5	CASSSPEGAGNTIYF	TGTGCCAGCAGCTCCCCGGAAGGGGCTGGAAACACCATATATTTT
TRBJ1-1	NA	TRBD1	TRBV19	CASSWTGSENTEAFF	TGTGCCAGTAGTTGGACAGGGTCCGAGAACACTGAAGCTTTCTTT
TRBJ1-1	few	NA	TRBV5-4	CASSLTGLNTEAFF	TGTGCCAGCAGCTTAACCGGGTTGAACACTGAAGCTTTCTTT
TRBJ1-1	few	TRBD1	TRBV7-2	CASSQGAGYTEAFF	TGTGCCAGCAGCCAGGGGGCCGGTTACACTGAAGCTTTCTTT
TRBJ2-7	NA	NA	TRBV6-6	CASSRQQGYEQYF	TGTGCCAGCAGTCGCCAACAGGGCTACGAGCAGTACTTC
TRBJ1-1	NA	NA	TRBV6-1	CARQGETEAFF	TGTGCCAGACAGGGTGAGACTGAAGCTTTCTTT
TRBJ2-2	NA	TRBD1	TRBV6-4	CASKKTGGATGELFF	TGTGCCAGCAAAAAGACAGGGGGCGCGACCGGGGAGCTGTTTTTT
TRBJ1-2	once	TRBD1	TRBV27	CASTTLPRQGYHGYTF	TGTGCCAGCACCACCCTCCCTAGACAGGGCTACCATGGCTACACCTTC